This T cell receptor beta chain was captured by sequencing in a study of OX40 agonist ivuxolimab in advanced cancers. TCRdb keeps only in-frame clones here, not all; method: immunoSEQ multiplex PCR. The table has tens of thousands of clones, about 86% seen once; the top ten hold approximately 1.7%. General study points: The antigens recognized by the expanded peripheral T cells, that is their antigen specificity, were not determined. Expanded clones belonging to CD8+ T cells outnumbered, on average, those of CD4+. Among the lowest peripheral clonal expansion occurred in 0.1-3.0 mg/kg partial responders.

About this clone itself: Its specificity is unknown.

Blood sampling took place at baseline, cycle 4 day 1, and cycle 7 day 1. The CDR3 consists of 13 residues. V was trimmed by 1 base and J by 8 bases, leaving 12 bases between them. The germline V gene encodes CDR1 SGHDT and CDR2 YYEEEE. This specimen consisted of CD4+ or CD8+ T cells sorted from blood, obtained in a trial of the OX40 agonist ivuxolimab. The sequence was obtained from an adult with an advanced solid tumor such as melanoma, head and neck, liver or kidney cancer. J is TRBJ1-1 and V is TRBV5-6; D is unresolved. CDR3 region: CASSLRRYKEAFF. The DNA of the CDR3 is TGTGCCAGCAGCTTGCGGCGGTATAAGGAAGCTTTCTTT.